The next 14 T cell receptor beta chains were all read from a single sample in a study of human T cells and chemical hapten exposure. Time point meaning: pre-sensitization, week 0. Regarding treatment: therapeutic diphenylcyclopropenone sensitization with weekly scalp DPC. TCRdb processed the RACE reads anew with MiXCR; each CDR3 protein has one entry. The sample has approximately 260,000 distinct CDR3 sequences, more than 6.5% seen once. Here the sequenced sample was whole blood, taken in connection with sensitization to the hapten diphenylcyclopropenone (DPC). The receptors originated from a middle-aged woman with alopecia areata. Some clones in this sample may be carry-over from other donors' samples.

This clonotype was recorded many times. The J gene is TRBJ2-2, the V gene TRBV4-3; D is unresolved. Germline V gives CDR1 LGHNA, CDR2 YSLEER. The CDR3 has 15 residues. Trimming shortened V by 0 bases and J by 1 base, and 6 bases separated the two germline ends. The CDR3 sequence: CASSQEWENTGELFF. CDR3 coding DNA: TGCGCCAGCAGCCAAGAGTGGGAGAACACCGGGGAGCTGTTTTTT.

This clonotype was seen a few times. The V call is TRBV20-1, the J call TRBJ2-7, with D perhaps matching TRBD1 or TRBD2 (6 bases each). The CDR3 length is 13 residues. Deletions cut 4 bases from V and 2 bases from J, with 12 bases between. Per germline, CDR1 DFQATT and CDR2 SNEGSKA (reference sequence). The CDR3 sequence is CSATRGGTYEQYF. The CDR3 DNA reads TGCAGTGCTACCAGAGGGGGGACCTACGAGCAGTACTTC.

This chain uses TRBV5-1 with TRBJ2-7; D might be TRBD1 (5 bases). Germline CDR1 reads SGHRS; CDR2 reads YFSETQ. The germline V and J ends were trimmed by 2 bases and 3 bases, with 12 bases remaining between them. CDR3 size: 14 residues. The CDR3 sequence is CASSLIQGIYEQYF. The CDR3 bases are TGCGCCAGCAGCTTAATCCAGGGAATCTACGAGCAGTACTTC.

Only a few counts were recorded for this clonotype. In DNA, the CDR3 is TGCAGTGTGGGGGGAAACACCATATATTTT. The encoded protein is CSVGGNTIYF. The chain joins TRBV20-1 to TRBJ1-3, with D unresolved. This CDR3 contains 10 residues. Trimming removed 7 bases at V and 4 bases at J, with 5 bases between. Looked up from germline, CDR1 is DFQATT and CDR2 is SNEGSKA (reference sequence).

The V call is TRBV6-1, the J call TRBJ2-1; 9 positions match TRBD1. J lost 8 bases, V lost 5 bases, and 7 bases had no gene match. The length of the CDR3 is 14 residues. Germline CDR1 and CDR2: MNHNS and SASEGT. In nucleotides, the CDR3 is TGTGCCAGCAGTAGAGACAGGGGGAGGGATGAGCAGTTCTTC. Translated: CASSRDRGRDEQFF.

V and J are TRBV6-6 and TRBJ2-5; no clear D gene. Germline V gene lookup returns CDR1 MNHNY and CDR2 SVGAGI (reference sequence). Trimming cost V 2 bases and J 0 bases, with 7 bases left between them. This CDR3 comprises 14 residues. CDR3 sequence (DNA): TGTGCCAGCAGTTACGACGCGTACCAAGAGACCCAGTACTTC. As protein: CASSYDAYQETQYF.

The rearrangement joins TRBV6-6 to TRBJ1-5, with 7 bases identical to TRBD1. J was trimmed by 6 bases and V by 8 bases; bases with no gene match: 4. Germline V gene lookup returns CDR1 MNHNY and CDR2 SVGAGI (reference sequence). The CDR3 loop spans 12 amino acids. Here the CDR3 DNA reads TGTGCCAGCTCACAGGGGCTTCAGCCCCAGCATTTT. It encodes CASSQGLQPQHF.

The chain is built from TRBV12-3 or TRBV12-4 and TRBJ2-7, with TRBD2 as a possible D gene (6 bases). Trimming removed 6 bases at V and 5 bases at J, with 11 bases between. The CDR3 contains 12 residues. The CDR3 DNA is TGTGCCAGCAGCCCGAGGAGGGACGAGCAGTACTTC. Protein: CASSPRRDEQYF.

This clonotype has a handful of counts. V is TRBV7-2 and J is TRBJ1-1; perhaps TRBD1 as D (5 bases). From germline, CDR1 is SGHTA and CDR2 FQGNSA. CDR3 length equals 15 residues. Trimming took 7 bases from V and 1 from J, leaving 16 bases between them. CDR3 amino acids: CASTFTGTENTEAFF. The CDR3, as DNA: TGTGCCAGCACTTTTACCGGGACGGAGAACACTGAAGCTTTCTTT.

Notes on this clonotype: A much larger clone lies one base from this, so it may be a read error. The rearrangement joins TRBV27 to TRBJ2-3; tentative D call: TRBD2 (8 bases). Germline assignment: CDR1 MNHEY and CDR2 SMNVEV (reference sequence). The CDR3 is 13 amino acids. CDR3 nucleotide sequence: TGTGTCAGCAGGGGGACTAGTTTCGCTACGCAGTATTTT. Amino acids: CVSRGTSFATQYF.

CDR3 sequence: CASSSSGVTGELFF. As DNA, the CDR3 is TGTGCCAGCAGTTCAAGCGGGGTCACCGGGGAGCTGTTTTTT. The chain employs TRBV6-6 and TRBJ2-2, with 7 bases that match TRBD2. CDR1 and CDR2 from the germline V gene are MNHNY and SVGAGI (reference sequence). The CDR3 contains 14 residues. Trimming removed 4 bases from V and 4 bases from J; junction bases left unmatched: 3.

This clonotype showed up just a few times. The chain's CDR3 is CASSYRLLLFF. The CDR3 DNA follows: TGTGCCAGCAGTTACCGACTTCTACTGTTCTTC. The rearrangement links TRBV6-2 or TRBV6-3 to TRBJ2-1; D gene uncertain. V lost 2 bases and J lost 15, with 11 bases in between. The CDR3 is 11 amino acids. In germline, CDR1 is MNHEY, CDR2 SVGEGT.

This clonotype was seen only a few times. V and J are TRBV10-3 and TRBJ2-7; 8 nucleotides agree with TRBD1. In germline, CDR1 is ENHRY, CDR2 SYGVKD. The length of the CDR3 is 12 residues. V dropped 4 bases and J dropped 4; count of bases not matched to a gene: 0. The CDR3 sequence is CAISGDRYEQYF. DNA for the CDR3: TGTGCCATCAGTGGGGACAGGTACGAGCAGTACTTC.

The chain has TRBV7-9 and TRBJ2-3; 8 bases map to TRBD1. CDR1 is SEHNR and CDR2 is FQNEAQ in the germline V gene (reference sequence). CDR3 length: 16 amino acids. V dropped 2 bases and J dropped 1; count of bases not matched to a gene: 5. This CDR3 reads CASSLWQGAGTDTQYF. The DNA for the CDR3 is TGTGCCAGCAGCTTATGGCAGGGGGCTGGCACAGATACGCAGTATTTT.